A single sample gave rise to the 10 T cell receptor beta chains below, sequenced in a study of shared clonotypes between healthy human individuals. Here immunoSEQ multiplex PCR was the method, and the copy in TCRdb shows in-frame clones only, minus some. Of some 790,000 clones listed, around 70% are singletons. The source material was memory CD4+ T cells sorted from blood. Subset indicated: CD45RA-negative fraction. The receptor set was obtained from a woman aged 25 to 45 in good health.

The chain joins TRBV19 to TRBJ2-1; 9 bases are a match to TRBD2. Germline CDR1 LNHDA, CDR2 SQIVND (reference sequence). With V trimmed by 3 bases and J by 6 bases, 3 bases remained unmatched. The CDR3 runs 14 residues. The CDR3 is CASSIGTSSNEQFF. The CDR3 DNA reads TGTGCCAGTAGTATTGGGACTAGCAGCAATGAGCAGTTCTTC.

The chain is built from TRBV4-2 and TRBJ1-3; weak D call: TRBD1 (5 bases). V lost 0 bases and J 8 bases, leaving 8 bases between the germline ends. Per germline, CDR1 LGHNA and CDR2 YNFKEQ. The CDR3 contains 13 residues. Here the CDR3 DNA reads TGTGCCAGCAGCCAAGATCGGGACTACACCATATATTTT. Translation: CASSQDRDYTIYF.

The V call is TRBV18, the J call TRBJ2-3, with a weak D call TRBD2 (6 bases). The CDR3 spans 15 residues. V lost 3 bases and J 1 base, leaving 11 bases between the germline ends. CDR1 and CDR2 (germline): KGHSH, LQKENI. The CDR3 nucleotides read TGTGCCAGCTCACCGGCGGGAAGTGGCACAGATACGCAGTATTTT. Protein product: CASSPAGSGTDTQYF.

The V call is TRBV7-6, the J call TRBJ2-7; D gene uncertain. There are 15 residues in the CDR3. Trimming left V 5 bases short and J 8 bases short, with 22 bases between. CDR1 is SGHVS and CDR2 is FNYEAQ in the germline V gene. CDR3 DNA sequence: TGTGCCAGCAGCCCCCTCCCGACAAGAAACATTCAGCAGTACTTC. Translation: CASSPLPTRNIQQYF.

The chain joins TRBV19 to TRBJ1-2; weak D call: TRBD1 (6 bases). Per germline, CDR1 LNHDA and CDR2 SQIVND (reference sequence). This CDR3 has 12 residues. Trimming removed 9 bases at V and 7 bases at J, with 15 bases between. CDR3 DNA: TGTGCCAGCCGCCCGCCCAGGGGTGGCTACACCTTC. Protein: CASRPPRGGYTF.

The chain recombines TRBV27 with TRBJ2-7; tentatively, D is TRBD2 (5 bases). Deletions cut 6 bases from V and 4 bases from J, with 13 bases between. Germline V gives CDR1 MNHEY, CDR2 SMNVEV (reference sequence). The CDR3 extends over 13 amino acids. Written as DNA, the CDR3 is TGTGCCAGCAGCGTCCGAGAGGGTTACGAGCAGTACTTC. Translation gives CASSVREGYEQYF.

V gene TRBV19 combines with J gene TRBJ2-7, with TRBD2 matching 7 bases. Unmatched junction bases numbered 4, after V lost 3 bases and J lost 2 bases. The CDR3 has 14 amino acids. Germline-derived CDR1 and CDR2 are LNHDA and SQIVND (reference sequence). This CDR3 is CASSIGEGTYEQYF. The CDR3 DNA reads as TGTGCCAGTAGTATCGGGGAGGGAACCTACGAGCAGTACTTC.

J is TRBJ2-2 and V is TRBV5-1; TRBD2 matches at 11 bases. Per the germline V gene, CDR1 is SGHRS and CDR2 is YFSETQ. The CDR3 is made up of 18 amino acids. J lost 0 bases, V lost 2 bases, and 6 bases had no gene match. The CDR3 sequence is CASSLPGLAATNTGELFF. CDR3 nucleotide sequence: TGCGCCAGCAGCTTACCGGGACTAGCGGCCACGAACACCGGGGAGCTGTTTTTT.

The chain employs TRBV6-5 and TRBJ1-2; 7 bases map to TRBD1. Per the germline V gene, CDR1 is MNHEY and CDR2 is SVGAGI. Trimming at V came to 6 bases and at J to 6 bases, leaving 13 bases not matched to a gene. This CDR3 comprises 15 residues. The CDR3 here is CASSPQAQGVNGYTF. For the CDR3, the DNA is TGTGCCAGCAGCCCCCAGGCCCAGGGGGTTAATGGCTACACCTTC.

This clone has just a few counts. The chain is built from TRBV14 and TRBJ2-1; TRBD1 might be the D (6 bases). Per germline, CDR1 SGHDN and CDR2 FVKESK. The CDR3 contains 13 residues. V gave up 4 bases and J gave up 9 bases, with 13 bases separating them. The CDR3 sequence: CASSPNRVGEQFF. The CDR3 bases are TGTGCCAGCAGCCCGAACAGGGTCGGTGAGCAGTTCTTC.